This T cell receptor (beta chain) was captured by sequencing in a study of blood T cell repertoires in COVID-19. Study background: Acute and convalescent COVID-19 specimens originated in the United States, Italy and Spain. PBMCs, B-cell-depleted T cells, or T cells provided the cDNA or gDNA that made up the material.

CDR3 length: 15 amino acids. Germline trimming cut 5 bases from V and 5 bases from J; bases unmatched to any gene: 11. Germline V gene data show CDR1 as SGHVS and CDR2 as FQNEAQ. In the source study's methods: The assay estimated nucleated cells by amplifying reference gene primers. Libraries were prepared by immunoSEQ multiplex PCR; TCRdb keeps only in-frame clonotypes and omits some of them. D and trimming were read from the DNA, whereas the V and J calls and clone size are those reported in that table. The table lists around 270,000 clones, roughly 90% of them singletons. The V and J genes are TRBV7-8 and TRBJ1-1; 7 bases align to TRBD1. The clonotype originates from a man in his forties with acute or convalescent COVID-19. The source material was peripheral blood. For the CDR3, the DNA is TGTGCCAGCAGCCGCCTCATAGGGGGCTGGACTGAAGCTTTCTTT. It is translated as CASSRLIGGWTEAFF.